This T cell receptor (beta chain) was documented in a study of blood T cells in healthy people across ages. Looking at the study overall: About one barcoded beta molecule per two T cells came from capture by template switching. Study-wide results and caveats: A roughly linear age-dependent decrease characterized TCR beta diversity per million T cells. A strong correlation was seen between TCR beta diversity and naive T cell percentage. It was held that diversity estimates obtained from one million T cells represented underestimates.

From germline, CDR1 is DFQATT and CDR2 SNEGSKA (reference sequence). The CDR3 is 16 amino acids. Deletions cut 2 bases from V and 0 bases from J, with 14 bases between. In the case of this clonotype: The antigen is not known.

Sample-barcoded 5' priming and a J-beta primer mix drove a second PCR of about 7 to 12 cycles. TCRdb re-derived calls from the 5' RACE reads in MiXCR, one entry per CDR3 protein. The sample contains 1 million or so distinct CDR3 sequences, 35% to 55% of which appear only once. This chain uses TRBV20-1 with TRBJ2-1; D is perhaps TRBD2 (6 bases). The source of this sequence is a woman aged 55-69 years in good health. Sequenced sample: blood. The CDR3 is CSARSRRGSSYNEQFF. The CDR3 bases are TGCAGTGCTAGATCCCGCCGGGGGAGCTCCTACAATGAGCAGTTCTTC.